This T cell receptor (beta chain) is drawn from a study of blood T cell repertoires in COVID-19. The wider study: Sites across the United States, Italy and Spain contributed samples from acute and convalescent COVID-19. The cDNA or gDNA used as material had been derived from T cells, B-cell-depleted T cells, or PBMCs.

Authors' processing steps: Scientists estimated how many nucleated cells there were by amplifying reference gene primers. TCRdb's copy holds only in-frame clones and misses some; the assay was immunoSEQ multiplex PCR. V, J and clone size were drawn from that table, and D and trimming were deduced from the DNA. Of about 64,000 clones listed, roughly four fifths are singletons. The CDR3 extends over 18 amino acids. The V gene's germline CDR1 is LGHDT and CDR2 YNNKEL (reference sequence). V lost 0 bases to trimming and J lost 6 bases; unmatched junction nucleotides: 12. Sequenced: peripheral blood. The clonotype was recovered from a human donor in a cohort sampled during active COVID-19. V and J are TRBV3-1 (or the pseudogene TRBV3-2) and TRBJ2-1, with 9 bases that match TRBD1. As DNA, the CDR3 is TGTGCCAGCAGCCAAGAATATTCCGGGGACAGGGTGGTCAATGAGCAGTTCTTC. Translated, it gives CASSQEYSGDRVVNEQFF.